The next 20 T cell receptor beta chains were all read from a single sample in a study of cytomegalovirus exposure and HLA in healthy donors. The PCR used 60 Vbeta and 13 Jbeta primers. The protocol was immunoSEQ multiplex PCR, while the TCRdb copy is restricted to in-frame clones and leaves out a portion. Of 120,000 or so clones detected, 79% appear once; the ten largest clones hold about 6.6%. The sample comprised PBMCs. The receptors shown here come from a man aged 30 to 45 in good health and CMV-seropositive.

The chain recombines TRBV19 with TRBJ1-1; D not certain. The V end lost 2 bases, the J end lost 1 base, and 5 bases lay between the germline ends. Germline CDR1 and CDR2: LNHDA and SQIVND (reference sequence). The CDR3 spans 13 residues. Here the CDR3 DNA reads TGTGCCAGTAGTATAAACGGGAACACTGAAGCTTTCTTT. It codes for CASSINGNTEAFF.

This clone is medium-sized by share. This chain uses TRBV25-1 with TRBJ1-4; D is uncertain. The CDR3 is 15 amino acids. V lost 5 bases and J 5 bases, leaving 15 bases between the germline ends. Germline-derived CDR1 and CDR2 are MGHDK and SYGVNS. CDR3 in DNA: TGTGCCAGCAGTCCTGGATTTGGAGCCAATGAAAAACTGTTTTTT. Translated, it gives CASSPGFGANEKLFF.

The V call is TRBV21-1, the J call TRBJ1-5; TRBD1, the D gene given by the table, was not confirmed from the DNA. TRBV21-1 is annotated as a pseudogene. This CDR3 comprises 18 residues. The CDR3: CASSKKNGTRGKNQPQHF. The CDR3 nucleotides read TGTGCCAGCAGCAAGAAAAATGGGACAAGGGGAAAGAATCAGCCCCAGCATTTT.

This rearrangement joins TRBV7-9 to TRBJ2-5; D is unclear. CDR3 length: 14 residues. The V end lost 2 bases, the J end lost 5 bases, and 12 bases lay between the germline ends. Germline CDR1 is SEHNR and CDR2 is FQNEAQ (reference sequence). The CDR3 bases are TGTGCCAGCAGCTTACAGGCAGGAATGGAGACCCAGTACTTC. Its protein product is CASSLQAGMETQYF.

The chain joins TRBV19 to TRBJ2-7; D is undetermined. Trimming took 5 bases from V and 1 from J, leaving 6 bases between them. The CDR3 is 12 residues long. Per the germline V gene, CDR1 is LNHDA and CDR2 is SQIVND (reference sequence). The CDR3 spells CASSSQSYEQYF. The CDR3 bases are TGTGCCAGTAGTTCCCAGTCCTACGAGCAGTACTTC.

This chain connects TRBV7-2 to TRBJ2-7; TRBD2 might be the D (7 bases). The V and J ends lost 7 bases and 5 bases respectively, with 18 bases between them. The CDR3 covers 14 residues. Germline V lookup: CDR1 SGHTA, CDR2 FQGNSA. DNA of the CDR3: TGTGCCAGCATCCTAGGGGGGGCGCTTGACGAGCAGTACTTC. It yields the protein CASILGGALDEQYF.

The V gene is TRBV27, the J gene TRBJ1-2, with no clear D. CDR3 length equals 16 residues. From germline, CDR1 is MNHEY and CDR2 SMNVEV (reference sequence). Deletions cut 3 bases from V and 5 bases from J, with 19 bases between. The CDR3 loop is CASSFRGARLVYGYTF. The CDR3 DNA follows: TGTGCCAGCAGTTTCCGAGGCGCGCGATTAGTTTATGGCTACACCTTC.

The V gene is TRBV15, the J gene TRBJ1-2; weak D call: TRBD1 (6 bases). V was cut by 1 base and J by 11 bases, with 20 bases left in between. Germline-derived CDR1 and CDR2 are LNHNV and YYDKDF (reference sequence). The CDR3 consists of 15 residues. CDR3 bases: TGTGCCACCAGCAGAGCGGACAGCCCTCTTAGGGCATACACCTTC. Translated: CATSRADSPLRAYTF. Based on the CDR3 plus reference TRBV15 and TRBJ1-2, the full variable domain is DAMVIQNPRYQVTQFGKPVTLSCSQTLNHNVMYWYQQKSSQAPKLLFHYYDKDFNNEADTPDNFQSRRPNTSFCFLDIRSPGLGDTAMYLCATSRADSPLRAYTFGSGTRLTVV.

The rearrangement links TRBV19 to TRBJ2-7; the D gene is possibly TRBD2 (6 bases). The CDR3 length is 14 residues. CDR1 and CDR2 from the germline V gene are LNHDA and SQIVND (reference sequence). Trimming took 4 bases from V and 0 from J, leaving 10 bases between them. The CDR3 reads CASSSGVPSYEQYF. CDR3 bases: TGTGCCAGTAGTAGCGGGGTGCCCTCCTACGAGCAGTACTTC.

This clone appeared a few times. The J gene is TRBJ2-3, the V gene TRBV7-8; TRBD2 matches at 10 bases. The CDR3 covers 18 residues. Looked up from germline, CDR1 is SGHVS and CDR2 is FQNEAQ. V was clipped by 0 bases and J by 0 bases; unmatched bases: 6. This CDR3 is CASSLAKRAGGSTDTQYF. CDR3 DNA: TGTGCCAGCAGCTTAGCCAAACGAGCGGGGGGGAGCACAGATACGCAGTATTTT.

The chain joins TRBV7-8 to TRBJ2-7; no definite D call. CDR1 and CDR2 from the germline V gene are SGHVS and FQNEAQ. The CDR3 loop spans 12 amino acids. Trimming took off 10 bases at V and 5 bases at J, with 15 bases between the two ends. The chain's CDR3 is CATTLLADEQYF. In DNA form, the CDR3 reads TGTGCCACCACCTTGTTGGCAGACGAGCAGTACTTC.

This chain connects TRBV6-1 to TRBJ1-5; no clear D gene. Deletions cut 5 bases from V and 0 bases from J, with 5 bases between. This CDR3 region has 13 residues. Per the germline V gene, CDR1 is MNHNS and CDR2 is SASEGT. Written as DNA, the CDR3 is TGTGCCAGCAGTACAAGTAGCAATCAGCCCCAGCATTTT. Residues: CASSTSSNQPQHF.

CDR3 region: CASSPTGETQYF. The CDR3 DNA follows: TGTGCCAGTAGCCCAACAGGGGAGACCCAGTACTTC. The genes are TRBV19 and TRBJ2-5; possible D gene TRBD1, 6 bases. The ends were cut back, 6 bases at V and 5 bases at J, with 10 bases in the middle. CDR1 is LNHDA and CDR2 is SQIVND in the germline V gene (reference sequence). CDR3 size: 12 residues.

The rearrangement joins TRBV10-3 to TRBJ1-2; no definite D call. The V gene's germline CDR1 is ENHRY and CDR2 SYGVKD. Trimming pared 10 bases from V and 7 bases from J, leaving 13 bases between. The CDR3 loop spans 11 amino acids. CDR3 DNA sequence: TGTGCCACGACCCGGGATGGTGGCTACACCTTC. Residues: CATTRDGGYTF.

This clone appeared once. The CDR3 coding sequence is TGCGCCAGCAGCCAACACTACGGTCTACTGGCCGGCAATGAGCAGTTCTTC. Its protein product is CASSQHYGLLAGNEQFF. The rearrangement joins TRBV4-3 to TRBJ2-1, with no clear D. V lost 2 bases to trimming and J lost 6 bases, with 20 bases between them. CDR1 is LGHNA and CDR2 is YSLEER in the germline V gene. This CDR3 has 17 residues.

The CDR3 is CASSSRGNTGELFF. The CDR3 bases are TGTGCCAGCAGCTCCAGGGGAAACACCGGGGAGCTGTTTTTT. This chain joins TRBV7-2 and TRBJ2-2; TRBD1 might be the D (6 bases). Trimming removed 4 bases at V and 2 bases at J, with 8 bases between. CDR3 length: 14 amino acids. Germline CDR1 reads SGHTA; CDR2 reads FQGNSA.

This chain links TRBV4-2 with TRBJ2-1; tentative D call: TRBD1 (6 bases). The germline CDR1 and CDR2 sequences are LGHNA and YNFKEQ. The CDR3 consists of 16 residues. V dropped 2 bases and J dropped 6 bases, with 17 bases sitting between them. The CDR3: CASSQTGNRVGNEQFF. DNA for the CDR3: TGTGCCAGCAGCCAAACCGGAAACAGGGTGGGCAATGAGCAGTTCTTC.

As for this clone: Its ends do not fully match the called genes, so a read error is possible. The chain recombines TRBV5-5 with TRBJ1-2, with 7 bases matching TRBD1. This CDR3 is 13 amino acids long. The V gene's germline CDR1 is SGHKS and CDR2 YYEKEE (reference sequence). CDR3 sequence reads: CAGSPWDSYGYTF. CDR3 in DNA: TGTGCCGGCAGCCCCTGGGACAGCTATGGCTACACCTTC. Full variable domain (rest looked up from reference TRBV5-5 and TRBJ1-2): DAGVTQSPTHLIKTRGQQVTLRCSPISGHKSVSWYQQVLGQGPQFIFQYYEKEERGRGNFPDRFSARQFPNYSSELNVNALLLGDSALYLCAGSPWDSYGYTFGSGTRLTVV.

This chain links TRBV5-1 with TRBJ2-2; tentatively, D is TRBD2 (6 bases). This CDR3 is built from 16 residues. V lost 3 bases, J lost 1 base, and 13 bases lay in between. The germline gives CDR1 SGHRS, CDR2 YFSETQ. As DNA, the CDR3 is TGCGCCAGCAGCTGGAGCTCGCGGGGGAACACCGGGGAGCTGTTTTTT. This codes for CASSWSSRGNTGELFF.

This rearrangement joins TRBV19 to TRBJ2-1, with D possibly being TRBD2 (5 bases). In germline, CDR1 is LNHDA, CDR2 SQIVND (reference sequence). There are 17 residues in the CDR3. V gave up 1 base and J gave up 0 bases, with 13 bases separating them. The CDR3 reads CASSIGSIGSSYNEQFF. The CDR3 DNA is TGTGCCAGTAGTATAGGGAGTATAGGGAGCTCCTACAATGAGCAGTTCTTC.